One sample yielded the 16 T cell receptor beta chains listed below, sequenced in a study of T cells in Graves' hyperthyroidism and ophthalmopathy. There were TCR beta CDR3 regions amplified from RNA transcripts. Primed by the HTBI set, a first-round RT-PCR was run on the TCR CDR3. TCRdb reprocessed the multiplex PCR reads via MiXCR and lists one record per CDR3 protein. Among about 560,000 distinct CDR3 sequences listed, around 46% were seen once. The sequenced sample consisted of peripheral blood or thyroid tissue (not recorded which). These receptors were collected from a woman under 30 with Graves' hyperthyroidism.

V is TRBV4-1 and J is TRBJ2-7, with TRBD2 matching over 7 bases. Trimming cost V 1 base and J 2 bases; bases outside gene matches: 8. The CDR3 sequence is 16 residues long. Germline loops: CDR1 MGHRA, CDR2 YSYEKL. The CDR3 DNA sequence: TGCGCCAGCAGCCAAGCTCACGGGAGGAGGACCTACGAGCAGTACTTC. Residues: CASSQAHGRRTYEQYF.

The table lists this clonotype with many counts. The CDR3 coding sequence is TGCAGCGTGCGACTGGGGAGGGCCTCTTACGAGCAGTACTTC. This sequence encodes CSVRLGRASYEQYF. The chain uses TRBV29-1 and TRBJ2-7; 7 nucleotides match TRBD2. This CDR3 is built from 14 residues. The germline V gene has CDR1 SQVTM and CDR2 ANQGSEA. Losses at the gene ends were 6 bases for V and 4 bases for J; bases not matched to a gene: 12.

The table lists this clonotype with a few counts. The chain combines TRBV7-9 with TRBJ2-5, with TRBD2 identical over 8 bases. The CDR3 consists of 16 residues. Looked up from germline, CDR1 is SEHNR and CDR2 is FQNEAQ (reference sequence). J lost 5 bases, V lost 5 bases, and 13 bases had no gene match. The CDR3: CASSPGGGPLGETQYF. CDR3 in DNA: TGTGCCAGCAGCCCGGGAGGGGGACCTTTAGGGGAGACCCAGTACTTC.

This clonotype was observed many times. This chain links TRBV2 with TRBJ1-1; maybe TRBD1 (5 bases). The CDR3 has 14 amino acids. The germline V and J ends were trimmed by 6 bases and 1 base, with 12 bases remaining between them. CDR1 and CDR2 from the germline V gene are SNHLY and FYNNEI. CDR3 in amino acids: CASRGGGRNTEAFF. In DNA form, the CDR3 reads TGTGCCAGCAGGGGGGGAGGGAGGAACACTGAAGCTTTCTTT.

The chain has TRBV7-3 and TRBJ2-2; unclear D gene. The CDR3 runs 14 residues. V lost 3 bases to trimming and J lost 3 bases, with 8 bases between them. Germline assignment: CDR1 SGHTA and CDR2 FQGTGA. The CDR3 reads CASSLVADTGELFF. CDR3 in DNA: TGTGCCAGCAGCTTGGTGGCTGACACCGGGGAGCTGTTTTTT.

This clonotype has only one observation. Compared with germline, one end of the junction differs, possibly owing to a read error. The chain joins TRBV2 to TRBJ1-4; D not resolved. The CDR3 runs to 15 residues. Germline V gives CDR1 SNHLY, CDR2 FYNNEI. This CDR3 reads CASSHRAATNEKLLF. CDR3 DNA sequence: TGTGCCAGCAGTCATAGGGCTGCAACTAATGAAAAACTGCTTTTT. Looking up the rest from reference TRBV2 and TRBJ1-4 gives the full variable domain: EPEVTQTPSHQVTQMGQEVILRCVPISNHLYFYWYRQILGQKVEFLVSFYNNEISEKSEIFDDQFSVERPDGSNFTLKIRSTKLEDSAMYFCASSHRAATNEKLLFGSGTQLSVL.

V and J are TRBV29-1 and TRBJ2-7; 10 bases fit TRBD2. There are 18 residues in the CDR3. Germline V lookup: CDR1 SQVTM, CDR2 ANQGSEA. The junction had 18 bases not matched to a gene; V was cut back by 4 bases and J by 3 bases. The DNA for the CDR3 is TGCAGCGTTGGGCATTCCGGGACTAGCGAGAGACCCTACTACGAGCAGTACTTC. Translation gives CSVGHSGTSERPYYEQYF.

In its sample, this clonotype was seen a few times. The chain is built from TRBV6-5 and TRBJ2-7; 7 bases agree with TRBD1. The V and J ends lost 2 bases and 4 bases, in that order; junction bases with no gene match: 5. The germline V gene encodes CDR1 MNHEY and CDR2 SVGAGI. The CDR3 has 14 residues. The CDR3 spells CASSYRGRSYEQYF. DNA for the CDR3: TGTGCCAGCAGTTACAGGGGGCGATCGTACGAGCAGTACTTC.

This sequence joins TRBV20-1 and TRBJ2-2, with 12 bases matching TRBD2. In germline, CDR1 is DFQATT, CDR2 SNEGSKA (reference sequence). This CDR3 has 16 residues. The J segment lost 5 bases and the V segment lost 0 bases, leaving 4 bases of the junction unmatched. CDR3 DNA sequence: TGCAGTGCTAGAGATTTGCTAGCGGGAGGGACCGGGGAGCTGTTTTTT. This gives the protein CSARDLLAGGTGELFF.

The DNA of the CDR3 is TGTGCCAGCAGCTCTGACTTACCGAGCTCCTACGAGCAGTACTTC. It specifies CASSSDLPSSYEQYF. V gene TRBV2 combines with J gene TRBJ2-7; D ambiguous. The V end lost 6 bases, the J end lost 0 bases, and 15 bases lay between the germline ends. Germline loops: CDR1 SNHLY, CDR2 FYNNEI. There are 15 residues in the CDR3.

The J gene is TRBJ1-6, the V gene TRBV25-1; the match to TRBD1 covers 8 bases. This CDR3 comprises 15 residues. V dropped 6 bases and J dropped 6; count of bases not matched to a gene: 7. The germline CDR1 and CDR2 sequences are MGHDK and SYGVNS. Here the CDR3 DNA reads TGTGCCAGCAGGAAAGACAGGGGCTTTAATTCACCCCTCCACTTT. Protein: CASRKDRGFNSPLHF.

The sample holds many counts of this clonotype. The rearrangement links TRBV2 to TRBJ1-5; a weak D match, TRBD1 (6 bases). The CDR3 loop spans 13 amino acids. Trimming took 3 bases from V and 5 from J, leaving 8 bases between them. From germline, CDR1 is SNHLY and CDR2 FYNNEI. This CDR3 is CASSDRGDQPQHF. CDR3 nucleotide sequence: TGTGCCAGCAGTGACAGGGGAGATCAGCCCCAGCATTTT.

This clonotype appeared a few times. The chain combines TRBV7-2 with TRBJ1-2, with 7 positions matching TRBD1. CDR3 size: 14 residues. Trimming took 5 bases from V and 3 from J; bases not matched to a gene: 6. CDR1 SGHTA and CDR2 FQGNSA come from the germline V gene. CDR3 in amino acids: CASSRDSNHYGYTF. In DNA form, the CDR3 reads TGTGCCAGCAGCCGGGACAGCAACCACTATGGCTACACCTTC.

This clonotype was counted between two and nine times. The rearrangement joins TRBV19 to TRBJ1-1; the D gene is possibly TRBD1 (5 bases). Deletions cut 6 bases from V and 11 bases from J, with 19 bases between. The germline gives CDR1 LNHDA, CDR2 SQIVND (reference sequence). The CDR3 sequence is 13 residues long. CDR3 residues: CASSTGPGERAFF. The CDR3 bases are TGTGCCAGTAGCACAGGACCCGGGGAGCGCGCTTTCTTT.

The chain carries TRBV7-9 and TRBJ2-7; D remains ambiguous. Germline V lookup: CDR1 SEHNR, CDR2 FQNEAQ (reference sequence). CDR3 length equals 15 residues. V was pared by 3 bases and J by 0 bases, with 12 bases between. The CDR3 DNA reads as TGTGCCAGCAGCTTGCCGAAAACCAGCTCCTACGAGCAGTACTTC. It yields the protein CASSLPKTSSYEQYF.

The chain has TRBV10-1 and TRBJ2-7; 8 nucleotides match TRBD2. The CDR3 consists of 15 residues. Trimming removed 7 bases from V and 2 bases from J; junction bases left unmatched: 10. Germline lookup yields CDR1 WNHNN and CDR2 SYGVQD (reference sequence). The CDR3 reads CASNRTSSSTYEQYF. CDR3 DNA sequence: TGCGCCAGCAACAGGACTAGCAGTTCGACCTACGAGCAGTACTTC.